This T cell receptor (beta chain) was obtained from a study of shared clonotypes between healthy human individuals. Comment on this clone: Within the sample, other DNA sequences also encode this same CDR3.

Trimming left V 0 bases short and J 1 base short, with 9 bases between. The CDR3 is made up of 15 amino acids. Germline lookup yields CDR1 PRHDT and CDR2 FYEKMQ (reference sequence). Naive CD8 populations comprised CD45RO-negative cells positively selected for CCR7, excluding terminally differentiated effector memory CD45RA+ cells. Sequencing used immunoSEQ multiplex PCR; TCRdb keeps in-frame clones, though not all of them. Here the sample spans about 2,100,000 clones, under 95% being singletons. This sequence originates from a man between 18 and 35 years old in good health. Some clones in this sample may be carry-over from other donors' samples. The chain is built from TRBV13 and TRBJ1-1; D not certain. The sequencing sample was made of naive CD8+ T cells from PBMCs. CDR3 in amino acids: CASSLGSGRNTEAFF. Here the CDR3 DNA reads TGTGCCAGCAGCTTAGGTTCCGGGAGGAACACTGAAGCTTTCTTT.